Listed below are T cell receptor beta chains from one sample, sequenced in a study of blood T cell repertoires in COVID-19. TCRdb's table, derived via immunoSEQ multiplex PCR, lists solely in-frame clones and lacks some. The data show some 40,000 clones, with about nine tenths seen just once and around 21% held by the top ten. Sequencing was done on a sample of peripheral blood. These TCRs come from a man in his fifties or sixties with acute or convalescent COVID-19. Both conserved end residues are part of each CDR3. D genes are given only for firm matches.

J	V	D	CDR3	DNA
TRBJ2-7	TRBV7-8	TRBD1	CASSPRGQGHYEQYF	TGTGCCAGCAGCCCACGGGGACAGGGTCACTACGAGCAGTACTTC
TRBJ2-4	TRBV28	TRBD1	CASSFLRGRGSKNIQYF	TGTGCCAGCAGTTTTCTAAGGGGGCGCGGATCCAAAAACATTCAGTACTTC
TRBJ2-3	TRBV5-1	NA	CASSSSPAGRTDTQYF	TGCGCCAGCAGCTCCTCCCCGGCGGGCCGCACAGATACGCAGTATTTT
TRBJ2-2	TRBV5-1	NA	CASTPGDTGELFF	TGCGCCAGCACCCCCGGGGACACCGGGGAGCTGTTTTTT
TRBJ1-2	TRBV6-6	TRBD1	CASVLGGDWGYTF	TGTGCCAGCGTTTTAGGGGGCGATTGGGGCTACACCTTC
TRBJ2-5	TRBV24-1	TRBD1	CATSDPTIGQGSGETQYF	TGTGCCACCAGTGATCCTACAATCGGACAGGGGAGCGGAGAGACCCAGTACTTC
TRBJ2-3	TRBV7-9	NA	CASSRLGFGDTQYF	TGTGCCAGCAGCCGACTAGGTTTCGGAGATACGCAGTATTTT
TRBJ2-5	TRBV5-1	NA	CASTRRESEETQYF	TGCGCCAGCACTAGGAGGGAATCAGAAGAGACCCAGTACTTC
TRBJ1-4	TRBV14	NA	CASSQDRAFGGLFF	TGTGCCAGCAGCCAAGACCGGGCCTTCGGGGGGCTGTTTTTT
TRBJ2-3	TRBV24-1	TRBD2	CATSDPIGLAGALGTQYF	TGTGCCACCAGTGACCCTATTGGACTAGCGGGAGCCCTTGGTACGCAGTATTTT
TRBJ1-3	TRBV28	NA	CASSRAGLDGYTIYF	TGTGCCAGCAGTCGAGCAGGGTTAGACGGATACACCATATATTTT
TRBJ2-6	TRBV7-9	NA	CASSPLDSRSGANVLTF	TGTGCCAGCAGCCCGTTAGACTCGCGCTCTGGGGCCAACGTCCTGACTTTC
TRBJ2-1	TRBV25-1	TRBD2	CASSATSGASYNEQFF	TGTGCCAGCAGTGCTACTAGCGGGGCCTCCTACAATGAGCAGTTCTTC
TRBJ2-7	TRBV19	TRBD1	CASSMGQGLRNF	TGTGCCAGTAGTATGGGACAGGGACTACGGAACTTC